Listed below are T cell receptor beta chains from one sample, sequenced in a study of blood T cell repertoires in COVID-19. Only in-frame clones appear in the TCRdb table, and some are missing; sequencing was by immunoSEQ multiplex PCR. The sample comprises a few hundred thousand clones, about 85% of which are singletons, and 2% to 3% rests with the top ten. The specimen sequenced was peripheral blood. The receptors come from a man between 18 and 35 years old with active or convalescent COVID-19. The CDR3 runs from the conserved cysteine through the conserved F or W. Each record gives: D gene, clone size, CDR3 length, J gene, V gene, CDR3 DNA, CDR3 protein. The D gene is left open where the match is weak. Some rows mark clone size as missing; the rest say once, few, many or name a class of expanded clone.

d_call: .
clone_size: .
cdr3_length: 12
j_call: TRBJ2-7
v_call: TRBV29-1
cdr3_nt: TGCAGCGTTGAAACAGAGACCTACGAGCAGTACTTC
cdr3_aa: CSVETETYEQYF

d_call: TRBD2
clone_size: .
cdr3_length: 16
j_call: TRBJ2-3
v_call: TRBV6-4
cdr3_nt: TGTGCCAGCAGCCATAAAGCGGGGTCTGGCACAGATACGCAGTATTTT
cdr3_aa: CASSHKAGSGTDTQYF

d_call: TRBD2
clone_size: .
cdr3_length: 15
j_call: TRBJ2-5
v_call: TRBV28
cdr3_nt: TGTGCCAGCAGCCCAAACCCGGGGGGGAGGGAGACCCAGTACTTC
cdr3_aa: CASSPNPGGRETQYF

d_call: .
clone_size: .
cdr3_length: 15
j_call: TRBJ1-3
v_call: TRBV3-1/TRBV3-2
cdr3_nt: TGTGCCAGCAGACAGGACACACACTCTGGAAACACCATATATTTT
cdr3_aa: CASRQDTHSGNTIYF

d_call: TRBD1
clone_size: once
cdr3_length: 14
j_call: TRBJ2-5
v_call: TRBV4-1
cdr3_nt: TGCGCCAGCAGCCAGGAAGGACAGGGCGAGACCCAGTACTTC
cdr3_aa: CASSQEGQGETQYF

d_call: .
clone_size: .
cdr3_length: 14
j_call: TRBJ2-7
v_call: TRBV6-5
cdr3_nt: TGTGCCAGCAGTTACCTGGGGCCGACCTACGAGCAGTACTTC
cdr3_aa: CASSYLGPTYEQYF

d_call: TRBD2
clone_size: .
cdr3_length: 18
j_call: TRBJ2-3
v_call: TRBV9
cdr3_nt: TGTGCCAGCAGCGCGGGGAGGACTAGCGGGGGGTACACAGATACGCAGTATTTT
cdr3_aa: CASSAGRTSGGYTDTQYF

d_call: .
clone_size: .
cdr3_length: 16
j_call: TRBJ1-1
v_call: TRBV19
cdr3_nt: TGTGCCAGTAGTCTATCAGGGATTCGATCCTACACTGAAGCTTTCTTT
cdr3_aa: CASSLSGIRSYTEAFF

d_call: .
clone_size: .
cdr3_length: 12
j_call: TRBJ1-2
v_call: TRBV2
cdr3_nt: TGTGCCAGCAGCGGGAGGGGAGGCGGCTACACCTTC
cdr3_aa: CASSGRGGGYTF

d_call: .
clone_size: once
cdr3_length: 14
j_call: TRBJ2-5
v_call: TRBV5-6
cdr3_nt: TGTGCCAGCAGCTTTGGGCGGAGGAGCGAGACCCAGTACTTC
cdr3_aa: CASSFGRRSETQYF

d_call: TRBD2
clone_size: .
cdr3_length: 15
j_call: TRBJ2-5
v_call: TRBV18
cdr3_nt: TGTGCCAGCTCACCCCCGGGGGGGGCAAAAGAGACCCAGTACTTC
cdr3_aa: CASSPPGGAKETQYF

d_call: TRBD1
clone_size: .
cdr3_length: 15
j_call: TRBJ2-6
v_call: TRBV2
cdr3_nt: TGTGCCCACGGACAGGCCAGCTCTGGGGCCAACGTCCTGACTTTC
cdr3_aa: CAHGQASSGANVLTF

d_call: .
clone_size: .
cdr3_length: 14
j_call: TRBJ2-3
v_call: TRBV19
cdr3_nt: TGTGCCAGTAGTATCTCGGGGGATGCAGATACGCAGTATTTT
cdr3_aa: CASSISGDADTQYF

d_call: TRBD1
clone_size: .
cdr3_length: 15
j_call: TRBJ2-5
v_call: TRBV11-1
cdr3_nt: TGTGCCAGCAGCTTAGTGCCCGACAGGGGGCGCACCCAGTACTTC
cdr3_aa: CASSLVPDRGRTQYF

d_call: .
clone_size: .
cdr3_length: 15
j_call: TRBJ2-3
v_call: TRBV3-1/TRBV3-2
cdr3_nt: TGTGCCAGCAGCCAAGACGTCTACGACACAGATACGCAGTATTTT
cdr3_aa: CASSQDVYDTDTQYF

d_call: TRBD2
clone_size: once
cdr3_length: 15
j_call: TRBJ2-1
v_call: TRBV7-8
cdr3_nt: TGTGCCAGCAGCTTACCGGGGGGCTCCTACAATGAGCAGTTCTTC
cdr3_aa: CASSLPGGSYNEQFF

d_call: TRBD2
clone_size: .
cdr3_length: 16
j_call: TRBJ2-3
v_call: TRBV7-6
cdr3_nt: TGTGCCAGCAGCTTAGCTAGCGGGAGGGTCGCAGATACGCAGTATTTT
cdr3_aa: CASSLASGRVADTQYF

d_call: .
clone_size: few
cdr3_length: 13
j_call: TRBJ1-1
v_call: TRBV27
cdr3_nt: TGTGCCAGCAGTCCCTGGGGGGGGACTGAAGCTTTCTTT
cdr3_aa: CASSPWGGTEAFF

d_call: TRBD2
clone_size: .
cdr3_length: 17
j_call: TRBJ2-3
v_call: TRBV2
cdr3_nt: TGTGCCAGCAGTGATCTTGGGCTAGCGGGAGGGGCAGATACGCAGTATTTT
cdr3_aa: CASSDLGLAGGADTQYF

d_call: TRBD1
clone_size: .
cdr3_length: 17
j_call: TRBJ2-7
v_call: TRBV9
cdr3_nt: TGTGCCAGCAGCGAAGGTTGCATACGGGACAGTTGCTACGAGCAGTACTTC
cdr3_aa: CASSEGCIRDSCYEQYF

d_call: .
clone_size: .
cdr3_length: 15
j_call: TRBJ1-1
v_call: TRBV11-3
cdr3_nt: TGTGCCAGCAGCTTAGGACTCCCTGGGAACACTGAAGCTTTCTTT
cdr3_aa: CASSLGLPGNTEAFF

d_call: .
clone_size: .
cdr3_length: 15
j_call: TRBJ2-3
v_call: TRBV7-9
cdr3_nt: TGTGCCAGCAGCCCTGTGTCAGGGGACACAGATACGCAGTATTTT
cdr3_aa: CASSPVSGDTDTQYF

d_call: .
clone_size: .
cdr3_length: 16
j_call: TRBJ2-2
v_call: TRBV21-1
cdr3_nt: TGTGCCAGCAGCAAAGCGGACACGACGAACACCGGGGAGCTGTTTTTT
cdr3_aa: CASSKADTTNTGELFF

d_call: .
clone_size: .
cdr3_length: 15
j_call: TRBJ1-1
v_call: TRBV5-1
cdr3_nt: TGCGCCAGCAGCCGTGGCCCAGGTCAAAACACTGAAGCTTTCTTT
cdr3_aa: CASSRGPGQNTEAFF

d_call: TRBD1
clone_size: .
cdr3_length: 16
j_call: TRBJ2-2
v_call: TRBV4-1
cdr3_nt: TGCGCCAGCAGCCCCCGGGACAGACTATCCACCGGGGAGCTGTTTTTT
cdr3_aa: CASSPRDRLSTGELFF

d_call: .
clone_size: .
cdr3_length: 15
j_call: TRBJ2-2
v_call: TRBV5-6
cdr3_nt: TGTGCCAGCACACGAGGAGAGGGCAACACCGGGGAGCTGTTTTTT
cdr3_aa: CASTRGEGNTGELFF

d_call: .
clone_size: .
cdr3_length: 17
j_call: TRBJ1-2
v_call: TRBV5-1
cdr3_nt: TGCGCCAGCAGCCTGACTTCCCTGCTCCGCGGTAGAGATGGCTACACCTTC
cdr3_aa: CASSLTSLLRGRDGYTF

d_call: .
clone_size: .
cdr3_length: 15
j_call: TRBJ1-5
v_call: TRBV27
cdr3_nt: TGTGCCAGCAGTTTATTCGCGTTAAGCAATCAGCCCCAGCATTTT
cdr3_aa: CASSLFALSNQPQHF

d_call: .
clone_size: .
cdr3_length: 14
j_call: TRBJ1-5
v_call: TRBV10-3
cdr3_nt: TGTGCCATCAGTGAGTCGCCGGGGAGTCAGCCCCAGCATTTT
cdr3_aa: CAISESPGSQPQHF

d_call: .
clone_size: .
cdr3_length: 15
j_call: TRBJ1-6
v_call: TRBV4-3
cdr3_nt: TGCGCCAGCAGCCAAGATCAAACCACACGGGAACCCCTCCACTTT
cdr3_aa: CASSQDQTTREPLHF

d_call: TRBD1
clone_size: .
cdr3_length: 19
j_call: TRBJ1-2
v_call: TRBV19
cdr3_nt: TGTGCCAGTAGTACATCAAACCCAAAGACAGGGGAACTTAACTATGGCTACACCTTC
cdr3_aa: CASSTSNPKTGELNYGYTF

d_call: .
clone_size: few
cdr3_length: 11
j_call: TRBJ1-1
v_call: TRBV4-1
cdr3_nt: TGCGCCAGCAGCCAAGAAGGGGAAACTTTCTTT
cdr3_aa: CASSQEGETFF

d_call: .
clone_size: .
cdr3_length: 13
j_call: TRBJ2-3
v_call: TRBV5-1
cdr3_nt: TGCGCCAGCAGCTTGGAGCTCGCAGATACGCAGTATTTT
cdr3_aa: CASSLELADTQYF

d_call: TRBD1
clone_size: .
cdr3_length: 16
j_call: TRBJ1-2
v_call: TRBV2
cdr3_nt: TGTGCCAGCGGTGGGACAGGCCTAAGGGGGAACTATGGCTACACCTTC
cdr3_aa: CASGGTGLRGNYGYTF

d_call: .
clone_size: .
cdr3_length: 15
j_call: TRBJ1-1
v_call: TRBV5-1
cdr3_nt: TGCGCCAGCAGCTTGTATGCCGGAGGGAACACTGAAGCTTTCTTT
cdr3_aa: CASSLYAGGNTEAFF

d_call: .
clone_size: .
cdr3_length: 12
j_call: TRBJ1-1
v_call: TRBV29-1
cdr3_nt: TGCAGCGAACAGGGAGGGGGAACTGAAGCTTTCTTT
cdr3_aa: CSEQGGGTEAFF

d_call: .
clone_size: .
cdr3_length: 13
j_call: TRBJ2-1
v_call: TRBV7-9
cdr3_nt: TGTGCCAGCAGCTTACTACTCTCCAATGAGCAGTTCTTC
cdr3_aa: CASSLLLSNEQFF

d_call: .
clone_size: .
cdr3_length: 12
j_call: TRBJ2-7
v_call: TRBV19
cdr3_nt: TGTGCCAGCCGGGGTGGCAAGGACGAGCAGTACTTC
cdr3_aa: CASRGGKDEQYF

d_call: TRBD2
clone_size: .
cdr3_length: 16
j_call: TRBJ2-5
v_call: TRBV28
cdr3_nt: TGTGCCAGCAAACACGAGGGACTAGCGGCACAAGAGACCCAGTACTTC
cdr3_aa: CASKHEGLAAQETQYF

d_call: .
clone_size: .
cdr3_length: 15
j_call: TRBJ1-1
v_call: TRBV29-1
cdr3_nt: TGCAGCGTTGATGGTACAGGGTTTTCGAACACTGAAGCTTTCTTT
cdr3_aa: CSVDGTGFSNTEAFF

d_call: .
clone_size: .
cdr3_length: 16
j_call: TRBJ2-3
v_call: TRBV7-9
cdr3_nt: TGTGCCAGCAGCCCACAACAGGGAAAGATTACAGATACGCAGTATTTT
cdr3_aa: CASSPQQGKITDTQYF

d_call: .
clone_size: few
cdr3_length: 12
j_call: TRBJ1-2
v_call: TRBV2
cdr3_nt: TGTGCCAGCAGTGTTAGCAGGGATGGCTACACCTTC
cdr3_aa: CASSVSRDGYTF

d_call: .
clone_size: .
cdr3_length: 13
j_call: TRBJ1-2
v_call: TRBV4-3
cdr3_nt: TGCGCCAGCAGCCAAGTCCGGAACTATGGCTACACCTTC
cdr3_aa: CASSQVRNYGYTF

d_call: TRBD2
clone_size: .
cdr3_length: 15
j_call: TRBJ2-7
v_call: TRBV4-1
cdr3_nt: TGCGCCAGCAGCCAAGAAGGGACTAGCCTTGCCGAGCAGTACTTC
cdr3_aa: CASSQEGTSLAEQYF

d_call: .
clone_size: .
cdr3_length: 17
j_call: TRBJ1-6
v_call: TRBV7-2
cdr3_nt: TGTGCCAGCAGCCCAGCGGGCAGCACTCGCTATAATTCACCCCTCCACTTT
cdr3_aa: CASSPAGSTRYNSPLHF

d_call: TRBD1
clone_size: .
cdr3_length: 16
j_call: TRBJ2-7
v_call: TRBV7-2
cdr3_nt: TGTGCCAGCAGCTTAGGGGGGACAGGGCGTTCCTACGAGCAGTACTTC
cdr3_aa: CASSLGGTGRSYEQYF

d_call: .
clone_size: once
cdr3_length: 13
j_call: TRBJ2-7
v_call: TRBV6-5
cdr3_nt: TGTGCCAGCAGCGGGACACCATCCTACGAGCAGTACTTC
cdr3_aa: CASSGTPSYEQYF

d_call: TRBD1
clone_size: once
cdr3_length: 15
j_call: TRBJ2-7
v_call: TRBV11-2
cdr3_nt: TGTGCCAGCAGGAGACCGGGACAGAGTAAATACGAGCAGTACTTC
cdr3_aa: CASRRPGQSKYEQYF

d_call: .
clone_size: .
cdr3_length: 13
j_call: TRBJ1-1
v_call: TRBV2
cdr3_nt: TGTGCCAGCACGGTACAGGGTTTAGGAGGAGCTTTCTTT
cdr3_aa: CASTVQGLGGAFF

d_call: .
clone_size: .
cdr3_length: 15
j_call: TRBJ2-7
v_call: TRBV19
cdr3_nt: TGTGCCAGTAGTATCAGACTAGTTGGGCCCTACGAGCAGTACTTC
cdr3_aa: CASSIRLVGPYEQYF

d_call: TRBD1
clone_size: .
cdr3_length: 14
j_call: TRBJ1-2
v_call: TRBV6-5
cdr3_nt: TGTGCCAGCAGTCGACAGGGGGCGGTTAATGGCTACACCTTC
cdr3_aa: CASSRQGAVNGYTF

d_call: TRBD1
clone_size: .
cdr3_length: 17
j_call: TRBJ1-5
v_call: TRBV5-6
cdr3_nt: TGTGCCAGCAGCTTTTTCACAGGGGATATCAGCAATCAGCCCCAGCATTTT
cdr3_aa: CASSFFTGDISNQPQHF

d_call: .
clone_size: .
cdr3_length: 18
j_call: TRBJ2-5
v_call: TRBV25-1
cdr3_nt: TGTGCCAGCAGTGACAGGGGCGGATATCGGGGTGGTGAAGAGACCCAGTACTTC
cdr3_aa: CASSDRGGYRGGEETQYF

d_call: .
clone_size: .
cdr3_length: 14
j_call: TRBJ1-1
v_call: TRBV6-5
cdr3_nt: TGTGCCAGCAGTTACTCGGGGGGTCGCACTGAAGCTTTCTTT
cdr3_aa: CASSYSGGRTEAFF